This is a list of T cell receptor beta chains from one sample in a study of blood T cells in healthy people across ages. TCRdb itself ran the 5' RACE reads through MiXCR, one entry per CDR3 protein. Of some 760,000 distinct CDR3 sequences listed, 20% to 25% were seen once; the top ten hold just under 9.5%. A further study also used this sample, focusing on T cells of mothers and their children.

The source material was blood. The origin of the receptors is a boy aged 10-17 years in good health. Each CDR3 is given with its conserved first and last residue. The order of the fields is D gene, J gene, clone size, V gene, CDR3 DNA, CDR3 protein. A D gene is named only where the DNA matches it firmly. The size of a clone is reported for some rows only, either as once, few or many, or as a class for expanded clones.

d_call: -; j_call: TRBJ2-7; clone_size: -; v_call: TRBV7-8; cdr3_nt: TGTGCCAGCAGCATAATCACAGACAGCGAGCAGTACTTC; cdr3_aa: CASSIITDSEQYF
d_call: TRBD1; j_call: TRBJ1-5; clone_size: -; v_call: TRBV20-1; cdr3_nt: TGCAGTGCTAGAAGACAGGGGGCAGGTCAGCCCCAGCATTTT; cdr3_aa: CSARRQGAGQPQHF
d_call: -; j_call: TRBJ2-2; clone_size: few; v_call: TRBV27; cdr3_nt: TGTGCCAGCAGTGTCTATAGAATGAACACCGGGGGGCTGTTTTTT; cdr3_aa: CASSVYRMNTGGLFF
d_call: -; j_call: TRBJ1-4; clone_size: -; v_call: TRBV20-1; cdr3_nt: TGCAGTGCTAGAGATTTAGAGGGGTTAGAACTGTTTTTT; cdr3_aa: CSARDLEGLELFF
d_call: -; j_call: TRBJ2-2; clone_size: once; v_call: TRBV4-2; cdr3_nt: TGTGCCAGCAGCCAAGAGAGTTGGGGCGGGGAGCTGTTTTTT; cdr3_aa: CASSQESWGGELFF
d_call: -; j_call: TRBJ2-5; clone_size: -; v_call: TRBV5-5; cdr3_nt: TGTGCCAGCAGCCTCACGTGGGGCGAGACCCAGTACTTC; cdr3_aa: CASSLTWGETQYF
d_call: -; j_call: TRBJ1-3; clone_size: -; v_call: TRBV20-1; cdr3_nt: TGCAGTGCTAGGTCCTCTGGAAACACCATATATTTT; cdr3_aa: CSARSSGNTIYF
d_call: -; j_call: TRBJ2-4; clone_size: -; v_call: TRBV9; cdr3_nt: TGTGCCAGCAGCCCCAGGACCCACGCCAAAAACATTCAGTACTTC; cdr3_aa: CASSPRTHAKNIQYF
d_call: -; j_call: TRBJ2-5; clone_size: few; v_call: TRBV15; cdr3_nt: TGTGCCACCAGTTCATCGAGGATCCAAGAGACCCAGTACTTC; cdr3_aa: CATSSSRIQETQYF
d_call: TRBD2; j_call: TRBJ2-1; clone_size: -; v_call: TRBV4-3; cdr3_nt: TGCGCCAGCAGCCAATGGGGACTAGCGATCGGTGAGCAGTTCTTC; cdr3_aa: CASSQWGLAIGEQFF
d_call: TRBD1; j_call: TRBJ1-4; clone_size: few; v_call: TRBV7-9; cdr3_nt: TGTGCCAGCAGCCCCCGGACAGGGTCCGAGAAACTGTTTTTT; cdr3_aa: CASSPRTGSEKLFF
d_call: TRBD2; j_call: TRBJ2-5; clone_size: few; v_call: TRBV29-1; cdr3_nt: TGCAGCGTTGGAGGACTAGCGGGAGGTGAGACCCAGTACTTC; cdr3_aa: CSVGGLAGGETQYF
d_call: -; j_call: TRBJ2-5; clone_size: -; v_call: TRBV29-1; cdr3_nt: TGCAGCGTTGGAGGTACAGACCTTTGGGAGTCCCAGTACTTC; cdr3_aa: CSVGGTDLWESQYF
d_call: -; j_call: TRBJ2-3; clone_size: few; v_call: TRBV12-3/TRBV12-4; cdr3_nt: TGTGCCAGCAACGGACTTCGCACAGATACGCAGTATTTT; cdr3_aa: CASNGLRTDTQYF
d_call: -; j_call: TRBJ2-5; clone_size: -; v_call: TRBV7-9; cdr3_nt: TGTGCCAGCACTAAAACAGAGACCCAGTACTTC; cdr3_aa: CASTKTETQYF
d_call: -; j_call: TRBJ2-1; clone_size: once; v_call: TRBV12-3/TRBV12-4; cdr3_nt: TGTGCCAGCAGTTTGAACCGTGAGCAGTTCTTC; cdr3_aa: CASSLNREQFF
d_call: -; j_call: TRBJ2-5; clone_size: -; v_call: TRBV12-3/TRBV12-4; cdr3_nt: TGTGCCAGCAGTTTTGTGGCAGTCCAAGAGACCCAGTACTTC; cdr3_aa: CASSFVAVQETQYF
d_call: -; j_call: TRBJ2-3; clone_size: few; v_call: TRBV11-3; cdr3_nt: TGTGCCAGCAGCTTGGAGGGCCAAGTCACAGATACGCAGTATTTT; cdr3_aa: CASSLEGQVTDTQYF
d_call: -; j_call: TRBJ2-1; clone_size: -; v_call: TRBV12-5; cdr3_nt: TGTGCTAGTGGTTTGTGGGGGGCCTACAATGAGCAGTTCTTC; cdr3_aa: CASGLWGAYNEQFF